The rows below give T cell receptor beta chains drawn from one sample of a study of blood T cell repertoires in COVID-19. Clones were sequenced by immunoSEQ multiplex PCR, and TCRdb holds only the in-frame ones, with some missing. This table holds about 110,000 clones, around 68% found once. Material: peripheral blood. These receptors originate from a woman aged 55-69 years with acute or convalescent COVID-19. Both conserved end residues are part of each CDR3. The D gene is left open where the match is weak. Size tells how often a clone was seen (once, few, many) or the class of an expanded clone, and some rows leave it out.

CDR3aa,CDR3nt,j_gene,abundance,v_gene,d_gene
CASSEEAHGTQYF,TGCGCCAGCAGTGAAGAGGCCCACGGTACGCAGTATTTT,TRBJ2-3,few,TRBV10-1,-
CASSSGGEGGYTF,TGTGCCAGCAGCTCCGGGGGGGAAGGAGGCTACACCTTC,TRBJ1-2,few,TRBV11-2,-
CASSSPGRANYGYTF,TGTGCCAGCAGTTCCCCCGGCCGGGCTAACTATGGCTACACCTTC,TRBJ1-2,-,TRBV28,-
CASSRLLNSNYGYTF,TGTGCCAGCAGCCGGCTTTTAAATTCTAACTATGGCTACACCTTC,TRBJ1-2,-,TRBV3-1/TRBV3-2,-
CASIGQDFTLHF,TGTGCCAGCATTGGACAGGATTTCACCCTCCACTTT,TRBJ1-6,-,TRBV28,TRBD1
CASTPGTDYGYTF,TGCGCCAGCACCCCCGGGACAGACTATGGCTACACCTTC,TRBJ1-2,-,TRBV5-1,TRBD1
CASTPLRNTEAFF,TGTGCCAGCACCCCGTTGCGGAACACTGAAGCTTTCTTT,TRBJ1-1,few,TRBV12-3/TRBV12-4,-
CARSQGAGGYEQYF,TGTGCCCGCAGCCAAGGGGCGGGGGGGTACGAGCAGTACTTC,TRBJ2-7,-,TRBV3-1/TRBV3-2,TRBD2
CASAGQGYNEQFF,TGTGCCAGCGCGGGGCAGGGCTACAATGAGCAGTTCTTC,TRBJ2-1,-,TRBV11-2,-
CSASWRTSGGAGETQYF,TGCAGTGCTAGTTGGCGGACTAGCGGGGGGGCCGGAGAGACCCAGTACTTC,TRBJ2-5,-,TRBV20-1,TRBD2
CASSVSGTGGGYTF,TGTGCCAGCAGCGTCTCCGGGACAGGGGGTGGCTACACCTTC,TRBJ1-2,-,TRBV2,TRBD1
CASTGGAGYNEQFF,TGTGCCAGCACCGGGGGAGCGGGCTACAATGAGCAGTTCTTC,TRBJ2-1,-,TRBV9,-
CASSLHGLAGGIYSRDNEQFF,TGTGCCAGCAGCTTACACGGACTAGCGGGGGGCATATACAGCCGAGACAATGAGCAGTTCTTC,TRBJ2-1,-,TRBV7-7,TRBD2
CASSSRVVQPQHF,TGTGCCAGTAGTAGCAGGGTTGTTCAGCCCCAGCATTTT,TRBJ1-5,few,TRBV19,-
CASSRQGAYEQYF,TGTGCCAGCAGCCGACAGGGGGCCTACGAGCAGTACTTC,TRBJ2-7,-,TRBV7-9,TRBD1
CASSYQGGTEAFF,TGTGCCAGCAGTTACCAGGGAGGCACTGAAGCTTTCTTT,TRBJ1-1,-,TRBV2,-
CASSQDTGYEQYF,TGTGCCAGCAGCCAAGATACCGGTTACGAGCAGTACTTC,TRBJ2-7,-,TRBV14,-
CASSLERGRTSPLHF,TGTGCCAGCAGCTTGGAGCGGGGGCGCACTTCACCCCTCCACTTT,TRBJ1-6,few,TRBV5-6,-
CASSVGYGSETQYF,TGTGCCAGCAGCGTAGGGTATGGGAGTGAGACCCAGTACTTC,TRBJ2-5,-,TRBV9,-
CASSSGVSYGYTF,TGTGCCAGCAGCTCAGGGGTTTCCTATGGCTACACCTTC,TRBJ1-2,-,TRBV7-9,-
CASSSQSTSGNTIYF,TGTGCCAGCAGCTCACAGTCGACCTCTGGAAACACCATATATTTT,TRBJ1-3,-,TRBV11-1,-
CASRDRPPRDTQYF,TGTGCCAGCAGGGACAGACCCCCAAGGGATACGCAGTATTTT,TRBJ2-3,-,TRBV6-5,-